These 28 T cell receptor beta chains were all obtained from the same sample, sequenced in a study of T cells in Graves' hyperthyroidism and ophthalmopathy. TCR beta CDR3 regions were amplified from RNA. HTBI primers were used for first-round RT-PCR of the TCR CDR3. One entry per CDR3 protein, called by TCRdb with MiXCR from the multiplex PCR reads. The table includes roughly 380,000 distinct CDR3 sequences, about an eighth detected once. Sample: blood. These receptors all come from a woman aged 18-29 years with Graves' hyperthyroidism.

A few counts support this clonotype. A much larger clone sits a single nucleotide away, making a read error possible. The chain is built from TRBV13 and TRBJ1-2, with 10 bases that match TRBD1. CDR3 size: 15 residues. Looked up from germline, CDR1 is PRHDT and CDR2 is FYEKMQ (reference sequence). In nucleotides, the CDR3 is TGTGCCAGCAGCCCAAGACAGGGGGCCCCCTATGGCAACACCTTC. It translates to CASSPRQGAPYGNTF.

This chain connects TRBV20-1 to TRBJ2-1; no reliable D call. This CDR3 comprises 16 residues. CDR1 and CDR2 from the germline V gene are DFQATT and SNEGSKA (reference sequence). Trimming removed 0 bases from V and 4 bases from J, with 16 bases in between. The CDR3 spells CSARDRKTSTYNEQFF. The CDR3 region has the DNA TGCAGTGCTAGAGATCGTAAGACTTCTACATACAATGAGCAGTTCTTC.

This clonotype was counted ten times or more. The rearrangement uses TRBV6-2 or TRBV6-3 and TRBJ2-1; D might be TRBD2 (6 bases). The germline CDR1 and CDR2 sequences are MNHEY and SVGEGT. Trimming left V 5 bases short and J 2 bases short, with 10 bases between. The CDR3 sequence is 14 residues long. The CDR3, as DNA: TGTGCCAGCAGTGGAACGGGAGCCTACAATGAGCAGTTCTTC. This translates into CASSGTGAYNEQFF.

In this sample, this clonotype turned up many times. The rearrangement uses TRBV7-9 and TRBJ1-1; TRBD1 is a possible D gene (6 bases). Germline assignment: CDR1 SEHNR and CDR2 FQNEAQ (reference sequence). The CDR3 runs 17 residues. V lost 5 bases and J 5 bases, leaving 24 bases between the germline ends. CDR3 DNA: TGTGCCAGCAGCCCCGCCCTCAAGGCCGGGGGCCGTACTGAAGCTTTCTTT. It specifies CASSPALKAGGRTEAFF.

The sample holds many counts of this clonotype. This rearrangement joins TRBV18 to TRBJ2-3, with 8 bases that match TRBD2. Germline loops: CDR1 KGHSH, CDR2 LQKENI. Unmatched junction bases numbered 11, after V lost 2 bases and J lost 7 bases. This CDR3 is 16 amino acids long. This CDR3 is CASSPGSAGGMYTQYF. CDR3 coding DNA: TGTGCCAGCTCACCAGGCAGCGCGGGAGGAATGTATACGCAGTATTTT.

This rearrangement joins TRBV6-1 to TRBJ2-1; the D gene is possibly TRBD2 (5 bases). V was cut by 10 bases and J by 8 bases, with 18 bases left in between. This CDR3 contains 13 residues. The V gene's germline CDR1 is MNHNS and CDR2 SASEGT. CDR3 residues: CATLGPSGDEQFF. CDR3 bases: TGTGCCACACTTGGACCGTCCGGGGATGAGCAGTTCTTC.

The chain employs TRBV15 and TRBJ2-3, with D possibly TRBD2 on 5 matching bases. The germline CDR1 and CDR2 sequences are LNHNV and YYDKDF (reference sequence). This CDR3 has 16 residues. Trimming pared 6 bases from V and 3 bases from J, leaving 19 bases between. The CDR3 DNA reads as TGTGCCACCAGTTATCCACTAGAGGCCTTTACAGATACGCAGTATTTT. This translates into CATSYPLEAFTDTQYF.

This clonotype came up many times. The rearrangement links TRBV3-1 to TRBJ2-1; D perhaps matches TRBD1 (5 bases). Trimming cost V 1 base and J 8 bases, with 6 bases left between them. The germline V gene has CDR1 LGHDT and CDR2 YNNKEL (reference sequence). CDR3 length: 12 residues. CDR3 DNA: TGTGCCAGCAGCCAAGGGGGCCATGAGCAGTTCTTC. Its protein product is CASSQGGHEQFF.

This clonotype has ten or more counts. The CDR3 nucleotides read TGTGCCAGCAGTCCATGGAGACTAGCGGGAGAAGAGACCCAGTACTTC. This gives the protein CASSPWRLAGEETQYF. This chain joins TRBV12-3 or TRBV12-4 and TRBJ2-5; the match to TRBD2 covers 12 bases. V gave up 5 bases and J gave up 3 bases; unmatched junction bases: 7. CDR3 length: 16 residues.

Many counts were recorded for this clonotype. The chain links TRBV7-9 to TRBJ1-2; D remains unclear. This CDR3 contains 15 residues. Trimming stripped 3 bases from V and 4 bases from J, with 15 bases between. Germline-derived CDR1 and CDR2 are SEHNR and FQNEAQ (reference sequence). The CDR3 protein is CASSFRGRPGYGYTF. The CDR3 nucleotides are TGTGCCAGCAGCTTCCGTGGCCGTCCGGGCTATGGCTACACCTTC.

This clonotype was detected many times. The CDR3 coding sequence is TGTGCCAGCAGTGAAGAAAGGGAAAAGAATGAGCAGTTCTTC. Its protein is CASSEEREKNEQFF. The rearrangement joins TRBV6-1 to TRBJ2-1; D not certain. Germline V gene lookup returns CDR1 MNHNS and CDR2 SASEGT. The CDR3 is 14 amino acids. V dropped 1 base and J dropped 7 bases, with 11 bases sitting between them.

The genes are TRBV9 and TRBJ2-7; perhaps TRBD2 as D (5 bases). V shed 4 bases and J shed 4 bases, with 15 bases lying between them. CDR3 length: 14 amino acids. CDR1 is SGDLS and CDR2 is YYNGEE in the germline V gene. The CDR3, as DNA: TGTGCCAGCAGCCCAAAGGGCCGGGGTTACGAGCAGTACTTC. Its protein product is CASSPKGRGYEQYF.

This clonotype was detected only a few times. J is TRBJ1-2 and V is TRBV2, with D perhaps matching TRBD1 (6 bases). The CDR3 has 12 amino acids. V was clipped by 6 bases and J by 4 bases, with 9 bases between them. CDR1 and CDR2 from the germline V gene are SNHLY and FYNNEI. CDR3 loop: CASRGGGYGYTF. DNA of the CDR3: TGTGCCAGCAGAGGGGGAGGCTATGGCTACACCTTC. The full variable domain, in which reference TRBV2 and TRBJ1-2 provide the parts outside the CDR3, is EPEVTQTPSHQVTQMGQEVILRCVPISNHLYFYWYRQILGQKVEFLVSFYNNEISEKSEIFDDQFSVERPDGSNFTLKIRSTKLEDSAMYFCASRGGGYGYTFGSGTRLTVV.

This clonotype was seen ten or more times. The gene calls are TRBV28 and TRBJ2-1; maybe TRBD1 (6 bases). The germline V gene has CDR1 MDHEN and CDR2 SYDVKM. This CDR3 comprises 12 residues. V was pared by 2 bases and J by 8 bases, with 7 bases between. CDR3 DNA sequence: TGTGCCAGCAGTTTAAAGGGGGATGAGCAGTTCTTC. The encoded protein is CASSLKGDEQFF.

This clonotype was picked up many times. This chain uses TRBV7-8 with TRBJ2-7; weak D call: TRBD1 (6 bases). Germline CDR1 and CDR2: SGHVS and FQNEAQ. The germline V and J ends were trimmed by 1 base and 5 bases, with 12 bases remaining between them. The CDR3 length is 14 residues. CDR3 sequence: CASSLGDTGHEQYF. DNA for the CDR3: TGTGCCAGCAGCTTAGGGGATACAGGGCACGAGCAGTACTTC. Complete variable domain (other parts from reference TRBV7-8 and TRBJ2-7): GAGVSQSPRYKVAKRGQDVALRCDPISGHVSLFWYQQALGQGPEFLTYFQNEAQLDKSGLPSDRFFAERPEGSVSTLKIQRTQQEDSAVYLCASSLGDTGHEQYFGPGTRLTVT.

The sample holds many counts of this clonotype. The genes are TRBV6-1 and TRBJ1-1, with a possible D match to TRBD1 (6 bases). CDR3 length: 15 amino acids. Trimming shortened V by 8 bases and J by 4 bases, and 20 bases separated the two germline ends. The germline gives CDR1 MNHNS, CDR2 SASEGT. The CDR3 here is CASGATGFVGTEAFF. The DNA of the CDR3 is TGTGCCAGCGGAGCAACAGGGTTTGTGGGCACTGAAGCTTTCTTT.

This clonotype has a count of ten or more. The V gene is TRBV7-3, the J gene TRBJ2-2; TRBD2 matches 15 bases. With 6 bases clipped from V and 0 bases from J, the junction kept 8 bases outside the gene matches. This CDR3 region has 19 residues. Germline assignment: CDR1 SGHTA and CDR2 FQGTGA. CDR3 residues: CASRMPGLAGGSNTGELFF. In DNA form, the CDR3 reads TGTGCCAGCAGGATGCCGGGACTAGCGGGAGGCTCGAACACCGGGGAGCTGTTTTTT.

There are many counts of this clonotype. The chain combines TRBV19 with TRBJ1-3; D is unclear. Trimming took off 7 bases at V and 4 bases at J, with 14 bases between the two ends. This CDR3 contains 14 residues. CDR1 and CDR2 (germline): LNHDA, SQIVND (reference sequence). The DNA of the CDR3 is TGTGCCAGTATGAGTTCCAGTATCGGAAACACCATATATTTT. It yields the protein CASMSSSIGNTIYF.

This clonotype was seen more than once but under ten times. This sequence joins TRBV4-3 and TRBJ1-3, with D tentatively TRBD1 (6 bases). The germline CDR1 and CDR2 sequences are LGHNA and YSLEER. This CDR3 spans 15 amino acids. The ends were cut back, 4 bases at V and 0 bases at J, with 10 bases in the middle. This CDR3 is CASSPDRNSGNTIYF. The CDR3 region has the DNA TGCGCCAGCAGCCCCGACAGGAACTCTGGAAACACCATATATTTT.

The CDR3 DNA reads as TGCGCCAGCAGCTTGGGACAGAGAACCGGGGAGCTGTTTTTT. It yields the protein CASSLGQRTGELFF. The V and J genes are TRBV5-1 and TRBJ2-2; D may be TRBD1 (5 bases). The germline V and J ends were trimmed by 0 bases and 5 bases, with 8 bases remaining between them. CDR3 length: 14 amino acids. Per the germline V gene, CDR1 is SGHRS and CDR2 is YFSETQ.

Ten or more counts support this clonotype. The chain uses TRBV7-2 and TRBJ2-3; tentatively, D is TRBD2 (7 bases). V dropped 1 base and J dropped 6 bases, with 11 bases sitting between them. The CDR3 extends over 14 amino acids. Germline CDR1 SGHTA, CDR2 FQGNSA. As DNA, the CDR3 is TGTGCCAGCAGCTTAGTCGGGGGGCGGGATACGCAGTATTTT. As protein: CASSLVGGRDTQYF.

In this sample, this clonotype turned up many times. The CDR3 DNA reads TGTGCCAGCAGTCAGAGGCAGGGGATACAAGAGACCCAGTACTTC. Amino acids: CASSQRQGIQETQYF. V and J are TRBV12-3 or TRBV12-4 and TRBJ2-5; TRBD1 might be the D (6 bases). Trimming took 5 bases from V and 2 from J, leaving 15 bases between them. The length of the CDR3 is 15 residues.

This clonotype was seen repeatedly, ten times or more. The gene calls are TRBV20-1 and TRBJ2-7; the match to TRBD1 covers 9 bases. This CDR3 has 14 amino acids. V lost 6 bases to trimming and J lost 0 bases; unmatched junction nucleotides: 6. The germline CDR1 and CDR2 sequences are DFQATT and SNEGSKA (reference sequence). In DNA, the CDR3 is TGCAGTGCCACGGACAGGGGAACCTCCTACGAGCAGTACTTC. It specifies CSATDRGTSYEQYF.

The chain joins TRBV13 to TRBJ2-7; 8 bases line up with TRBD2. V was pared by 2 bases and J by 1 base, with 7 bases of the junction left unmatched. In germline, CDR1 is PRHDT, CDR2 FYEKMQ (reference sequence). This CDR3 comprises 16 residues. The CDR3 is CASSLTSGLESYEQYF. The DNA of the CDR3 is TGTGCCAGCAGCTTAACCTCGGGACTAGAATCCTACGAGCAGTACTTC.

This clonotype occurred many times. The genes are TRBV6-1 and TRBJ1-1; D is possibly TRBD1 (5 bases). The length of the CDR3 is 17 residues. The V end was cut by 6 bases, the J end by 0 bases, with 20 bases between. CDR1 is MNHNS, CDR2 SASEGT, per germline. CDR3 nucleotides: TGTGCCAGCAGAGAACAACCGGGGTGGGGGGTGAACACTGAAGCTTTCTTT. It translates to CASREQPGWGVNTEAFF.

Ten or more counts support this clonotype. The chain is built from TRBV10-3 and TRBJ2-7, with D possibly being TRBD2 (6 bases). Germline V lookup: CDR1 ENHRY, CDR2 SYGVKD. The CDR3 loop spans 12 amino acids. The V end was cut by 2 bases, the J end by 6 bases, with 8 bases between. This CDR3 is CAISEGGGEQYF. DNA of the CDR3: TGTGCCATCAGTGAGGGGGGAGGCGAGCAGTACTTC.

The sample holds many counts of this clonotype. V usage is TRBV20-1 and J usage is TRBJ1-2; 11 nucleotides agree with TRBD1. With 1 base clipped from V and 8 bases from J, the junction kept 9 bases outside the gene matches. CDR3 size: 15 residues. Germline assignment: CDR1 DFQATT and CDR2 SNEGSKA (reference sequence). DNA of the CDR3: TGCAGTGCTAGAGTTACGGACAGGGGGCAGAGGGGCTACACCTTC. This translates into CSARVTDRGQRGYTF.

This clonotype was observed a handful of times. The chain has TRBV19 and TRBJ1-1; D possibly corresponds to TRBD1 (5 bases). Trimming cost V 9 bases and J 6 bases, with 11 bases left between them. CDR3 length equals 11 residues. Per germline, CDR1 LNHDA and CDR2 SQIVND (reference sequence). CDR3 coding DNA: TGTGCCAGCGTTAGGGGATCTGAAGCTTTCTTT. Protein: CASVRGSEAFF.